The rows below give T cell receptor beta chains drawn from one sample of a study of response to subunit inactivated influenza vaccine. TCRdb itself ran the RT-PCR reads through MiXCR, one entry per CDR3 protein. The sample lists about 520,000 distinct CDR3 sequences, more than 7% occurring once. The sequenced sample was PBMCs from blood, obtained around 25 months after vaccination. The receptors come from a man between 50 and 75 years old who received an inactivated influenza vaccine. CDR3s include the opening cysteine and the closing phenylalanine or tryptophan. A D gene is named only where the DNA matches it firmly. Not all rows give a size; the values are once, few, many and, for expanded clones, a class.

J | V | D | length | size | CDR3 | DNA
TRBJ1-1 | TRBV5-1 | . | 14 | many | CASRLGGESTEAFF | TGCGCCAGCAGACTTGGGGGGGAGAGCACTGAAGCTTTCTTT
TRBJ2-7 | TRBV4-1 | . | 15 | . | CASSQSTGEGYEQYF | TGCGCCAGCAGCCAATCGACAGGGGAGGGGTACGAGCAGTACTTC
TRBJ2-3 | TRBV9 | TRBD2 | 17 | many | CASSIGLAGGPIDTQYF | TGTGCCAGCAGCATCGGACTAGCGGGAGGGCCGATAGATACGCAGTATTTT
TRBJ2-5 | TRBV3-1 | . | 15 | many | CASSQDNPGVETQYF | TGTGCCAGCAGCCAAGACAATCCAGGAGTTGAGACCCAGTACTTC
TRBJ2-3 | TRBV20-1 | TRBD2 | 17 | few | CSARHSGPARNTDTQYF | TGCAGTGCTAGGCATAGCGGGCCTGCAAGAAACACAGATACGCAGTATTTT
TRBJ2-1 | TRBV29-1 | . | 12 | many | CSVGLRNNEQFF | TGCAGCGTTGGTCTACGGAACAATGAGCAGTTCTTC
TRBJ1-6 | TRBV19 | . | 14 | . | CASARDRQNSPLHF | TGTGCCAGCGCCCGGGACCGGCAGAATTCACCCCTCCACTTT
TRBJ2-3 | TRBV5-1 | . | 16 | many | CASSLVGAGGADTQYF | TGCGCCAGCAGCTTGGTTGGCGCCGGGGGCGCAGATACGCAGTATTTT
TRBJ2-3 | TRBV28 | TRBD1 | 15 | . | CASSSSGQGADTQYF | TGTGCCAGCAGTTCGTCGGGACAGGGAGCAGATACGCAGTATTTT
TRBJ2-7 | TRBV29-1 | TRBD2 | 13 | many | CSVSSGLAYEQYF | TGCAGCGTCTCATCGGGACTAGCCTACGAGCAGTACTTC
TRBJ2-7 | TRBV4-2 | TRBD1 | 16 | few | CASSQGAGTVKYEQYF | TGTGCCAGCAGCCAAGGGGCCGGGACAGTCAAATACGAGCAGTACTTC
TRBJ2-1 | TRBV19 | . | 14 | many | CASSYFQGTGEQFF | TGTGCCAGTAGTTACTTCCAGGGAACTGGTGAGCAGTTCTTC
TRBJ2-3 | TRBV4-3 | TRBD1 | 19 | many | CASSPYQITGTALADTQYF | TGCGCCAGCAGCCCTTACCAGATAACCGGGACAGCATTGGCAGATACGCAGTATTTT
TRBJ2-1 | TRBV11-1 | . | 14 | . | CASSLVVRGPEQFF | TGTGCCAGCAGCTTAGTCGTACGGGGCCCTGAGCAGTTCTTC
TRBJ1-1 | TRBV5-1 | . | 14 | many | CASSTGTLNTEAFF | TGCGCCAGCAGCACCGGGACTCTGAACACTGAAGCTTTCTTT
TRBJ1-2 | TRBV20-1 | . | 15 | few | CSASNRAAENYGYTF | TGCAGTGCTAGTAACAGGGCCGCAGAAAACTATGGCTACACCTTC
TRBJ1-1 | TRBV6-5 | TRBD1 | 14 | . | CASLLDRGNTEAFF | TGTGCCAGCCTTCTCGACAGGGGGAACACTGAAGCTTTCTTT
TRBJ2-5 | TRBV10-3 | TRBD1 | 15 | few | CATTPGQGMGETQYF | TGTGCCACAACTCCGGGACAGGGGATGGGGGAGACCCAGTACTTC
TRBJ2-4 | TRBV30 | . | 14 | . | CAWSDLLGADIQYF | TGTGCCTGGAGTGATTTACTGGGGGCGGACATTCAGTACTTC
TRBJ1-6 | TRBV20-1 | TRBD1 | 15 | . | CSARTGGSYNSPLHF | TGCAGTGCTAGAACAGGGGGCTCCTATAATTCACCCCTCCACTTT
TRBJ2-1 | TRBV24-1 | TRBD2 | 15 | many | CATSDAAGGLGEQFF | TGTGCCACCAGTGATGCGGCGGGAGGTCTGGGTGAGCAGTTCTTC
TRBJ1-1 | TRBV7-9 | . | 13 | many | CASSSGGPLEAFF | TGTGCCAGCAGCTCCGGAGGCCCCCTTGAAGCTTTCTTT
TRBJ1-2 | TRBV6-1 | . | 13 | many | CASKRVGNYGYTF | TGTGCCAGCAAAAGGGTGGGCAACTATGGCTACACCTTC
TRBJ2-2 | TRBV5-5 | . | 12 | many | CASSWGPGELFF | TGTGCCAGCAGCTGGGGGCCCGGGGAGCTGTTTTTT
TRBJ2-3 | TRBV20-1 | . | 14 | . | CSAETRGSTDTQYF | TGCAGTGCGGAGACTAGGGGCTCGACAGATACGCAGTATTTT
TRBJ2-7 | TRBV7-2 | TRBD1 | 13 | few | CASSVGQEGPKYF | TGTGCCAGCAGCGTGGGACAGGAGGGCCCCAAGTACTTC
TRBJ1-2 | TRBV4-2 | TRBD1 | 13 | many | CASSQGTGIGYTF | TGTGCCAGCAGCCAAGGGACAGGGATAGGCTACACCTTC
TRBJ2-7 | TRBV20-1 | . | 16 | many | CSARPQDTVGNYEQYF | TGCAGTGCTAGACCCCAGGACACGGTGGGTAACTACGAGCAGTACTTC
TRBJ2-1 | TRBV5-1 | . | 14 | few | CASSLAEWANEQFF | TGCGCCAGCAGCTTGGCGGAGTGGGCAAATGAGCAGTTCTTC
TRBJ2-1 | TRBV28 | TRBD2 | 15 | . | CASKGTSERYNEQFF | TGTGCCTCTAAGGGGACTAGCGAGAGGTACAATGAGCAGTTCTTC
TRBJ2-2 | TRBV2 | TRBD2 | 14 | many | CAKASGSEAGELFF | TGTGCCAAAGCAAGCGGGAGTGAGGCCGGGGAGCTGTTTTTT
TRBJ2-7 | TRBV20-1 | TRBD2 | 16 | . | CSARDTDLAGAGEQYF | TGCAGTGCTAGAGATACGGATCTAGCGGGAGCAGGAGAGCAGTACTTC
TRBJ2-7 | TRBV27 | . | 13 | few | CASRPPGLPGEYF | TGTGCCAGCAGGCCTCCGGGACTCCCTGGGGAGTACTTC
TRBJ2-2 | TRBV12-3/TRBV12-4 | . | 11 | few | CASANPGELFF | TGTGCCAGCGCCAATCCCGGGGAGCTGTTTTTT
TRBJ2-2 | TRBV4-3 | . | 17 | once | CASSQDNSQRLAGELFF | TGCGCCAGCAGCCAAGATAACTCACAGCGTCTTGCCGGGGAGCTGTTTTTT
TRBJ2-5 | TRBV5-1 | . | 13 | . | CASNDGAQETQYF | TGCGCCAGCAACGACGGGGCGCAAGAGACCCAGTACTTC
TRBJ2-6 | TRBV24-1 | TRBD1 | 15 | many | CATSETGVGANVLTF | TGTGCCACCAGTGAGACAGGGGTCGGGGCCAACGTCCTGACTTTC
TRBJ1-6 | TRBV2 | TRBD1 | 17 | . | CASSEALTGYNNSPLHF | TGTGCCAGCAGTGAAGCGCTGACAGGGTACAATAATTCACCCCTCCACTTT
TRBJ2-1 | TRBV7-2 | . | 16 | . | CASSPPGLPRYNEQFF | TGTGCCAGCAGCCCGCCGGGACTCCCCCGCTACAATGAGCAGTTCTTC
TRBJ2-1 | TRBV6-1 | . | 15 | once | CASRVLTGSVNEQFF | TGTGCCAGCAGGGTTCTTACAGGGTCGGTTAATGAGCAGTTCTTC
TRBJ2-4 | TRBV20-1 | . | 14 | few | CSARVPSGKNIQYF | TGCAGTGCTAGAGTTCCGTCCGGCAAAAACATTCAGTACTTC
TRBJ1-2 | TRBV19 | . | 14 | few | CASSMGRLTYGYTF | TGTGCCAGTAGTATGGGACGGCTAACTTATGGCTACACCTTC
TRBJ2-2 | TRBV30 | . | 14 | . | CAWGRQGDTGELFF | TGTGCCTGGGGGAGGCAGGGGGACACCGGGGAGCTGTTTTTT
TRBJ2-1 | TRBV29-1 | . | 14 | few | CSVPDLGTYNEQFF | TGCAGCGTGCCGGACTTGGGTACCTACAATGAGCAGTTCTTC
TRBJ2-5 | TRBV7-9 | TRBD1 | 14 | few | CASRPTGGQETQYF | TGTGCCAGCAGACCTACAGGGGGCCAAGAGACCCAGTACTTC
TRBJ2-3 | TRBV30 | TRBD2 | 14 | . | CAWSRGGVADTQYF | TGTGCCTGGAGTCGGGGGGGGGTGGCAGATACGCAGTATTTT